This T cell receptor (beta chain) was sequenced for a study of PD-L1 blockade in urothelial cancer. In the study overall: Male sex and bladder-origin urothelial cancer characterized about 90% of the roughly 30 patients. Between 0 and 3 chemotherapy regimens preceded treatment for each patient. Blood analyses occurred 3 weeks (second dose) and 6 weeks post treatment start. Reported median T cell count for blood samples was around 140,000.

CDR3 length equals 15 residues. V lost 11 bases, J lost 3 bases, and 19 bases lay in between. Germline-derived CDR1 and CDR2 are ENHRY and SYGVKD. Repertoires were generated with immunoSEQ multiplex PCR, while TCRdb's copy carries only in-frame clones and drops some. Among some 25,000 clones listed, approximately 86% were seen once. This clonotype was obtained from a man in his 60s with urothelial cancer. The material was PBMCs, obtained around atezolizumab (anti-PD-L1) treatment. This rearrangement joins TRBV10-3 to TRBJ2-2; tentative D call: TRBD2 (5 bases). The CDR3 sequence is CALLSGGPDTGELFF. Here the CDR3 DNA reads TGTGCCTTACTATCTGGAGGACCCGACACCGGGGAGCTGTTTTTT.